One T cell receptor (beta chain) is described in this entry. Its target is not known. The data derive from a study of early stage breast cancer tumors. Study observations and caveats: Tumors had roughly 2.4-fold higher T cell density and higher clonality than adjacent normal breast tissue.

Sequencing was performed with immunoSEQ multiplex PCR; in TCRdb, only in-frame clones are kept and a portion is missing. The sample consists of fewer than 80,000 clones, more than 70% of them appearing once. This receptor was identified in a person in their 40s with breast cancer. The sequencing sample was made of blood.

CDR3 in DNA: TGTGCCACCAGCAGAGGAGACACCGAGCAGTTCTTC. As protein: CATSRGDTEQFF. The V and J genes are TRBV15 and TRBJ2-1; D is undetermined. CDR1 is LNHNV, CDR2 YYDKDF, per germline (reference sequence). V was trimmed by 1 base and J by 10 bases, leaving 8 bases between them. This CDR3 has 12 residues.